This entry lists 27 T cell receptor beta chains sequenced from one sample in a study of T cell responses to AZD1222 COVID-19 vaccine. Sequenced by immunoSEQ multiplex PCR; TCRdb stores in-frame clones only, minus some. The sample consists of roughly 150,000 clones, around 90% of them appearing once. The sample was peripheral blood, taken on day 0 of AZD1222 vaccination. These receptors all stem from an adult in good health.

J is TRBJ1-3 and V is TRBV4-1; no clear D. Trimming left V 0 bases short and J 0 bases short, with 9 bases between. Germline CDR1 is MGHRA and CDR2 is YSYEKL. The CDR3 is 16 residues long. The CDR3 DNA reads as TGCGCCAGCAGCCAAGATTCACCGAACTCTGGAAACACCATATATTTT. The encoded protein is CASSQDSPNSGNTIYF.

V gene TRBV5-4 combines with J gene TRBJ2-3; 8 positions agree with TRBD2. Germline V gives CDR1 SGHNT, CDR2 YYREEE (reference sequence). The CDR3 is 14 residues long. V lost 1 base to trimming and J lost 13 bases; unmatched junction nucleotides: 11. The CDR3 sequence: CASSLMGGRFSEYF. CDR3 nucleotide sequence: TGTGCCAGCAGCTTGATGGGCGGGAGGTTTTCGGAGTATTTT.

The rearrangement links TRBV19 to TRBJ2-6, with 10 bases lining up with TRBD2. Unmatched junction bases numbered 6, after V lost 1 base and J lost 0 bases. The CDR3 has 19 amino acids. Per the germline V gene, CDR1 is LNHDA and CDR2 is SQIVND (reference sequence). The CDR3 is CASSIGLAGVYSGANVLTF. CDR3 coding DNA: TGTGCCAGTAGTATAGGGCTAGCGGGAGTTTACTCTGGGGCCAACGTCCTGACTTTC. Looking up the rest from reference TRBV19 and TRBJ2-6 gives the full variable domain: DGGITQSPKYLFRKEGQNVTLSCEQNLNHDAMYWYRQDPGQGLRLIYYSQIVNDFQKGDIAEGYSVSREKKESFPLTVTSAQKNPTAFYLCASSIGLAGVYSGANVLTFGAGSRLTVL.

The V gene is TRBV27, the J gene TRBJ2-3; 10 positions agree with TRBD2. The CDR3 is 15 residues long. V was clipped by 2 bases and J by 1 base; unmatched bases: 0. In germline, CDR1 is MNHEY, CDR2 SMNVEV (reference sequence). CDR3 sequence reads: CASSLLAGGTDTQYF. The CDR3 DNA reads as TGTGCCAGCAGTTTACTAGCGGGAGGCACAGATACGCAGTATTTT.

The CDR3 region has the DNA TGTGCCAGTAGTATTTTTAGGTCAGCGCTTAGCAATCAGCCCCAGCATTTT. Translated, it gives CASSIFRSALSNQPQHF. This rearrangement joins TRBV19 to TRBJ1-5; D unclear. Trimming cost V 3 bases and J 0 bases, with 15 bases left between them. The CDR3 totals 17 residues. Germline V gene sequence: CDR1 LNHDA, CDR2 SQIVND (reference sequence).

The rearrangement uses TRBV11-3 and TRBJ2-1, with 7 bases aligning to TRBD2. V lost 1 base, J lost 5 bases, and 14 bases stayed unmatched. Germline V lookup: CDR1 SGHNT, CDR2 YENEEA. This CDR3 has 18 amino acids. The CDR3 DNA follows: TGTGCCAGCAGCTTAGGTCGGGCGTGGGAGGGCGACCACAATGAGCAGTTCTTC. This gives the protein CASSLGRAWEGDHNEQFF.

The rearrangement uses TRBV6-6 and TRBJ1-5; the D is unclear. The germline CDR1 and CDR2 sequences are MNHNY and SVGAGI (reference sequence). The CDR3 is made up of 15 amino acids. V gave up 2 bases and J gave up 11 bases, with 19 bases separating them. CDR3 sequence reads: CASSYPQSIGPAQHF. CDR3 coding DNA: TGTGCCAGCAGTTACCCGCAGAGCATCGGTCCGGCCCAGCATTTT.

The chain recombines TRBV7-9 with TRBJ2-1, with D perhaps being TRBD1 or TRBD2 (5 bases each). V was pared by 3 bases and J by 4 bases, with 13 bases between. CDR1 and CDR2 from the germline V gene are SEHNR and FQNEAQ (reference sequence). The CDR3 consists of 15 residues. CDR3 bases: TGTGCCAGCAGCTTCCCTGGGGGACCATACAATGAGCAGTTCTTC. Residues: CASSFPGGPYNEQFF.

The chain has TRBV18 and TRBJ1-1; D is perhaps TRBD1 (5 bases). This CDR3 is built from 15 residues. Germline loops: CDR1 KGHSH, CDR2 LQKENI. V lost 4 bases and J 2 bases, leaving 14 bases between the germline ends. CDR3 sequence reads: CASSHNKDRNTEAFF. Here the CDR3 DNA reads TGTGCCAGCTCACATAACAAAGACAGAAACACTGAAGCTTTCTTT. The full variable domain, rest sourced from reference TRBV18 and TRBJ1-1, is NAGVMQNPRHLVRRRGQEARLRCSPMKGHSHVYWYRQLPEEGLKFMVYLQKENIIDESGMPKERFSAEFPKEGPSILRIQQVVRGDSAAYFCASSHNKDRNTEAFFGQGTRLTVV.

The V call is TRBV10-1, the J call TRBJ2-3, with TRBD1 matching over 7 bases. V was pared by 5 bases and J by 1 base, with 6 bases of the junction left unmatched. The CDR3 runs to 15 residues. From germline, CDR1 is WNHNN and CDR2 SYGVQD (reference sequence). CDR3 in amino acids: CASSTGVFGTDTQYF. DNA of the CDR3: TGCGCCAGCAGTACAGGGGTGTTCGGCACAGATACGCAGTATTTT.

The rearrangement joins TRBV2 to TRBJ1-2; TRBD1 agrees at 7 bases. From germline, CDR1 is SNHLY and CDR2 FYNNEI. V was clipped by 1 base and J by 3 bases; unmatched bases: 5. This CDR3 comprises 15 residues. The CDR3 DNA follows: TGTGCCAGCAGTGAAGAAAGGGGGCGAGACTATGGCTACACCTTC. Amino acids: CASSEERGRDYGYTF. Full variable domain (rest looked up from reference TRBV2 and TRBJ1-2): EPEVTQTPSHQVTQMGQEVILRCVPISNHLYFYWYRQILGQKVEFLVSFYNNEISEKSEIFDDQFSVERPDGSNFTLKIRSTKLEDSAMYFCASSEERGRDYGYTFGSGTRLTVV.

This chain connects TRBV19 to TRBJ2-1, with TRBD2 matching over 12 bases. The J segment lost 5 bases and the V segment lost 5 bases, leaving 7 bases of the junction unmatched. This CDR3 spans 16 amino acids. Germline V gene data show CDR1 as LNHDA and CDR2 as SQIVND (reference sequence). Written as DNA, the CDR3 is TGTGCCAGTAGTGCCCCTAGCGGGAGGGTCGACAATGAGCAGTTCTTC. It translates to CASSAPSGRVDNEQFF.

The chain uses TRBV30 and TRBJ2-6; TRBD1 aligns across 8 bases. Losses at the gene ends were 7 bases for V and 2 bases for J; bases not matched to a gene: 13. From germline, CDR1 is GTSNPN and CDR2 SVGIG (reference sequence). The CDR3 covers 17 residues. CDR3 sequence reads: CASIQRTGSAGANVLTF. The CDR3 coding sequence is TGTGCCTCGATCCAAAGGACAGGGTCGGCTGGGGCCAACGTCCTGACTTTC.

This chain uses TRBV5-5 with TRBJ2-2; 7 bases line up with TRBD1. Germline V gene lookup returns CDR1 SGHKS and CDR2 YYEKEE (reference sequence). The CDR3 spans 15 residues. The junction had 6 bases not matched to a gene; V was cut back by 3 bases and J by 4 bases. The CDR3 region is CASSSLQGSTGELFF. The CDR3 DNA is TGTGCCAGCAGCTCCCTACAGGGGAGCACCGGGGAGCTGTTTTTT.

V usage is TRBV30 and J usage is TRBJ2-3, with D unresolved. The CDR3 covers 13 residues. V lost 2 bases and J lost 5, with 11 bases in between. Germline V CDR1 and CDR2: GTSNPN, SVGIG (reference sequence). The CDR3 DNA follows: TGTGCCTGGAGTTCAAACTCGGGAGATACGCAGTATTTT. Encoded protein: CAWSSNSGDTQYF.

The J gene is TRBJ2-3, the V gene TRBV27; 10 bases fit TRBD2. The length of the CDR3 is 17 residues. CDR1 and CDR2 from the germline V gene are MNHEY and SMNVEV (reference sequence). With 4 bases clipped from V and 2 bases from J, the junction kept 9 bases outside the gene matches. The CDR3 reads CASSSQRAGGPTDTQYF. CDR3 DNA: TGTGCCAGCAGTTCCCAGAGAGCGGGAGGGCCCACAGATACGCAGTATTTT.

The gene calls are TRBV5-1 and TRBJ1-4; possibly TRBD1 for D (5 bases). CDR1 and CDR2 (germline): SGHRS, YFSETQ. V was pared by 5 bases and J by 3 bases, with 11 bases between. This CDR3 spans 14 amino acids. In nucleotides, the CDR3 is TGCGCCAGCAGTTCCGGGACGTCTAATGAAAAACTGTTTTTT. This gives the protein CASSSGTSNEKLFF.

The chain links TRBV30 to TRBJ2-7, with 11 bases lining up with TRBD2. V lost 1 base to trimming and J lost 6 bases; unmatched junction nucleotides: 8. This CDR3 comprises 15 residues. Germline V gives CDR1 GTSNPN, CDR2 SVGIG (reference sequence). Here the CDR3 DNA reads TGTGCCTGGAGTGGGGGAGGGACTAGCGGCCGCGAGCAGTACTTC. This translates into CAWSGGGTSGREQYF.

This clone was counted once. This rearrangement joins TRBV18 to TRBJ1-4; 7 nucleotides align to TRBD1. V shed 4 bases, J shed 7 bases, and the junction held 3 bases outside the gene matches. CDR3 length equals 13 residues. Germline V gene data show CDR1 as KGHSH and CDR2 as LQKENI. The DNA for the CDR3 is TGTGCCAGCTCACAGGGGGCTGGTGAAAAACTGTTTTTT. Translating it yields CASSQGAGEKLFF.

The CDR3 loop reads CASSPGRVYQPQHF. The DNA of the CDR3 is TGTGCCAGCAGCCCCGGACGGGTATATCAGCCCCAGCATTTT. This chain uses TRBV6-2 or TRBV6-3 with TRBJ1-5; D is unclear. Germline V lookup: CDR1 MNHEY, CDR2 SVGEGT. The V end was cut by 6 bases, the J end by 5 bases, with 14 bases between. There are 14 residues in the CDR3.

The V and J genes are TRBV6-2 or TRBV6-3 and TRBJ1-5; D is unresolved. The CDR3 is made up of 14 amino acids. CDR1 MNHEY and CDR2 SVGEGT come from the germline V gene. V was cut by 3 bases and J by 6 bases, with 12 bases left in between. The CDR3 bases are TGTGCCAGCAGTTATAATGAAAGGGCTCAGCCCCAGCATTTT. Its protein product is CASSYNERAQPQHF.

The chain recombines TRBV28 with TRBJ1-4; D not certain. Deletions cut 5 bases from V and 8 bases from J, with 9 bases between. The CDR3 has 12 amino acids. Germline V lookup: CDR1 MDHEN, CDR2 SYDVKM. CDR3 region: CASSPRPEKLFF. DNA of the CDR3: TGTGCCAGCAGTCCGCGGCCGGAAAAACTGTTTTTT.

The J gene is TRBJ1-1, the V gene TRBV19; 7 nucleotides agree with TRBD1. The CDR3 extends over 14 amino acids. Germline CDR1 reads LNHDA; CDR2 reads SQIVND (reference sequence). V lost 5 bases to trimming and J lost 0 bases; unmatched junction nucleotides: 3. The DNA for the CDR3 is TGTGCCAGTAGTTTCGGACAGGTGAACACTGAAGCTTTCTTT. Translation: CASSFGQVNTEAFF.

The V and J genes are TRBV6-2 or TRBV6-3 and TRBJ1-5; 10 bases fit TRBD1. CDR3 length: 18 amino acids. The V and J ends lost 4 bases and 3 bases, in that order; junction bases with no gene match: 12. Germline V gene data show CDR1 as MNHEY and CDR2 as SVGEGT. CDR3 protein: CASSWPGQGMGLNQPQHF. The CDR3 bases are TGTGCCAGCAGTTGGCCGGGACAGGGGATGGGGCTCAATCAGCCCCAGCATTTT.

This clone has only one observation. The chain is built from TRBV20-1 and TRBJ2-3, with D perhaps assigned TRBD1 or TRBD2 (5 bases each). The V gene's germline CDR1 is DFQATT and CDR2 SNEGSKA (reference sequence). Trimming took off 3 bases at V and 6 bases at J, with 7 bases between the two ends. The CDR3 runs to 11 residues. The CDR3 loop reads CSARGTDTQYF. CDR3 nucleotides: TGCAGTGCTAGGGGGACGGATACGCAGTATTTT.

This clone was detected only once. V usage is TRBV7-2 and J usage is TRBJ2-2; no reliable D call. Trimming cost V 6 bases and J 1 base, with 12 bases left between them. Germline V gene lookup returns CDR1 SGHTA and CDR2 FQGNSA. This CDR3 region has 15 residues. CDR3 bases: TGTGCCAGCAGGACCACGGGCGGGAACACCGGGGAGCTGTTTTTT. It encodes CASRTTGGNTGELFF.

The V and J genes are TRBV2 and TRBJ1-5, with D tentatively TRBD1 (6 bases). Germline CDR1 SNHLY, CDR2 FYNNEI. The CDR3 length is 17 residues. V gave up 4 bases and J gave up 4 bases, with 20 bases separating them. DNA for the CDR3: TGTGCCAGCAGTGCGGGGACACCGGCCCGGGGGAATCAGCCCCAGCATTTT. As protein: CASSAGTPARGNQPQHF.